This TCR beta chain was captured by sequencing in a study of glioma-infiltrating T cells after dendritic cell vaccination. Overall study findings and caveats: Few patients contributed both blood and tumor specimens. Estimated pretreatment TIL content predicted outcome after dendritic cell vaccination.

V lost 3 bases and J lost 1; bases outside the gene matches: 6. The germline CDR1 and CDR2 sequences are SGDLS and YYNGEE. CDR3 size: 15 residues. The data were produced by immunoSEQ multiplex PCR, yet TCRdb's version contains in-frame clones alone and is incomplete. The sample contains some 87,000 clones, 85% to 90% of which appear only once. Note on this clone: Its antigen is currently unknown.

The sequencing here drew on blood, taken before dendritic cell vaccination. The rearrangement links TRBV9 to TRBJ1-1; 7 bases are shared with TRBD1. This receptor was obtained from a human donor with glioblastoma. CDR3 region: CASSDRGMRNTEAFF. The DNA for the CDR3 is TGTGCCAGCAGCGACAGGGGAATGAGGAACACTGAAGCTTTCTTT.